The entry below describes one T cell receptor beta chain. The antigen it binds to is not known. The input lacks base qualities; no much larger clone sits a single base away. CDR1 and CDR2, per the germline V gene (reference sequence), are SEHNR and FQNEAQ. CDR3 length: 18 amino acids, cysteine to phenylalanine. Only the CDR3 part of the read is kept: 54 bases, read in frame from the first base. Trimmed from V: 1 base; trimmed from J: 4 bases; junction bases lacking a gene match: 11. Each collaborating institution followed its own protocols to collect whole blood in K2EDTA tubes. For TCRbeta analysis, collaborators shipped samples as frozen whole blood, isolated PBMCs, or DNA extracted from either of those sample types. The data belong to a study of blood T cell repertoires in COVID-19 (TCRdb year 2020). Looking at the study overall: Samples covering the acute and convalescent phases of COVID-19 were provided by collaborators in the United States, Italy and Spain. The material from the prospective study consisted of cDNA or gDNA derived from T cells, B-cell-depleted T cells, or PBMCs. Subjects who had been exposed to COVID-19, were actively infected with it, or had recovered from it provided the deeply sampled blood TCRbeta repertoires that made up the dataset. The repertoires were released in a freely available public database meant as a resource for research on the immune response to SARS-CoV-2. The samples were drawn from two sources: the first 160 participants of the ongoing ImmuneRACE study, and 950 to 1,500 subjects contributed by 6 global collaborators. Nearly every sample came with metadata listing a de-identified subject ID, COVID-19 status, age in years and sex. Where available, HLA class I and class II types were taken from metadata supplied by the sample provider and were not determined by assay-based typing.

Results the study describes overall, beyond this receptor: The amount of clinical and demographic metadata varied by source and participant and was provided uncurated.

TCRbeta CDR3 regions were amplified from genomic DNA by means of the immunoSEQ Assay, a bias-controlled multiplex PCR. In the original analysis: Nucleated cell counts per sample were estimated from amplification of reference gene primers within the assay. To quantify the absolute abundance of each unique TCRbeta CDR3 rearrangement, sequence reads were collapsed and filtered. Productive Simpson clonality was computed per sample as the square root of Simpson's diversity index over productive rearrangements. Sourced from immuneACCESS, this table was stored by TCRdb with only in-frame sequences that have V and J called. A share of the clones is absent; for the studies checked, an unresolved V gene accounts for under half, and the remainder has no known explanation. The V and J calls and clone size are taken from that table; D and trimming were inferred from the DNA. The sample table contains more than 90,000 clones; only one count was recorded for around 83% of them. The ten largest make up 7.9% of the sample.

Sequences were obtained from peripheral blood. This receptor was taken from a man aged 70 or older with acute or convalescent COVID-19. The V and J segments used are TRBV7-9 and TRBJ2-7; TRBD2 fits 12 bases in the junction. At the DNA level, the sequence is TGTGCCAGCAGCTTAGAGACTAGCGGGAGTCCGAGGGTGTACGAGCAGTACTTC. It translates as CASSLETSGSPRVYEQYF.